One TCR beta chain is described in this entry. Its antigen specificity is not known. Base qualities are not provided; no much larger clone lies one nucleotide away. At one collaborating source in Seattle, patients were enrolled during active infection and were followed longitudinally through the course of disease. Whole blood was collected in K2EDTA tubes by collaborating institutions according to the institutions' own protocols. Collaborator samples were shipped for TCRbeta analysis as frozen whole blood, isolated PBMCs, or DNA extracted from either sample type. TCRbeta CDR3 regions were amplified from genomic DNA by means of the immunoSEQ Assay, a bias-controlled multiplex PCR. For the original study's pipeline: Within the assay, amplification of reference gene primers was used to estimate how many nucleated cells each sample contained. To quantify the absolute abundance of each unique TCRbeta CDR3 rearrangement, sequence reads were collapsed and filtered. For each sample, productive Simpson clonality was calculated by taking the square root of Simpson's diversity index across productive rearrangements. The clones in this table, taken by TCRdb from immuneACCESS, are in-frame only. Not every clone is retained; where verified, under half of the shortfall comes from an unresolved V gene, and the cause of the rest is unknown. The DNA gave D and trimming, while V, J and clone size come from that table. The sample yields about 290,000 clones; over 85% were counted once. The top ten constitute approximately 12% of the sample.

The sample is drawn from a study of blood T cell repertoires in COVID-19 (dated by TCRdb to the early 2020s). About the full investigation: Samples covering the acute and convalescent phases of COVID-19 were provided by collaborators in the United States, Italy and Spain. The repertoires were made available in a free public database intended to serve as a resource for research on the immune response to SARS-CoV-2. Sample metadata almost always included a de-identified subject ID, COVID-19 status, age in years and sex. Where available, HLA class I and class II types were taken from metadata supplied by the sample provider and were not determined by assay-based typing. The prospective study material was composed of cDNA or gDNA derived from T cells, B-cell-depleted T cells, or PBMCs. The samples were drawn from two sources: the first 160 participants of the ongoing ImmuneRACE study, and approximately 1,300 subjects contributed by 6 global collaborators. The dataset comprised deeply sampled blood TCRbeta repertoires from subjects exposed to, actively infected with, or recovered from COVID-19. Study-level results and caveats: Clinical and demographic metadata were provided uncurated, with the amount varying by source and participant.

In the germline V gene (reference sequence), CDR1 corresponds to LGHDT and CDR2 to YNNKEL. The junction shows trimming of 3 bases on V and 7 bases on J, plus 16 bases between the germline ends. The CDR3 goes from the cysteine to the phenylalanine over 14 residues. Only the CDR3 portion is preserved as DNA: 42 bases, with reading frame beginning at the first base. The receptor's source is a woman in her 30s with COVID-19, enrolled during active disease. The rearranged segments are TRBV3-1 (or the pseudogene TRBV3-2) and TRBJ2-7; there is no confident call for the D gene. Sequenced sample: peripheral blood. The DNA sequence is TGTGCCAGCAGCCAGAGCCCGCCACTGGTTGAGCAGTACTTC. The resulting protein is CASSQSPPLVEQYF.